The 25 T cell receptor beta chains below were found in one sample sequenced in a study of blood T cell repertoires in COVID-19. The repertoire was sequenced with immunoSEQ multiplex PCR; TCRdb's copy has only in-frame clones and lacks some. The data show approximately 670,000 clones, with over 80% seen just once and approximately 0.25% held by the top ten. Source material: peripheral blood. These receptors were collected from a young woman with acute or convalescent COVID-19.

CDR3 amino acids: CASSPETVIYGYTF. CDR3 DNA sequence: TGTGCCAGTAGCCCGGAGACTGTAATTTATGGCTACACCTTC. V usage is TRBV19 and J usage is TRBJ1-2, with D unresolved. V dropped 6 bases and J dropped 5 bases, with 16 bases sitting between them. Germline values: CDR1 LNHDA, CDR2 SQIVND (reference sequence). The CDR3 sequence is 14 residues long.

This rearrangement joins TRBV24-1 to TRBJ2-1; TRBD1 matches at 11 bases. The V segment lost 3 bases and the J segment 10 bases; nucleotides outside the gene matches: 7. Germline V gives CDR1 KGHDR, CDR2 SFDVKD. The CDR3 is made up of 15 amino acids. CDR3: CATSDPGQGVREQFF. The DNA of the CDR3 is TGTGCCACCAGTGATCCGGGACAGGGGGTCCGGGAGCAGTTCTTC.

This CDR3 is CASSSGTGPYEQYF. In DNA form, the CDR3 reads TGCGCCAGCAGCTCCGGGACAGGACCCTACGAGCAGTACTTC. This chain uses TRBV5-1 with TRBJ2-7, with TRBD1 identical over 8 bases. CDR1 and CDR2 (germline): SGHRS, YFSETQ. The CDR3 extends over 14 amino acids. Trimming at V came to 3 bases and at J to 2 bases, leaving 4 bases not matched to a gene.

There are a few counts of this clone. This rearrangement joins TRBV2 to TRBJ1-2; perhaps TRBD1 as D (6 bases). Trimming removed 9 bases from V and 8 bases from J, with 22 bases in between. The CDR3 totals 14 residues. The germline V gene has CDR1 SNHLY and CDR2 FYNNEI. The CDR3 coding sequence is TGTGCCAGACCCCGGGACACCCAACTATACGGCTACACCTTC. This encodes CARPRDTQLYGYTF.

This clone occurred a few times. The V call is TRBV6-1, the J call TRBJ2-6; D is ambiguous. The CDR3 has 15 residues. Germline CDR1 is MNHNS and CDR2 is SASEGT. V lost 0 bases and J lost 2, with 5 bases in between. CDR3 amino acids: CASSEALTGANVLTF. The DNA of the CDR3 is TGTGCCAGCAGTGAAGCGCTAACTGGGGCCAACGTCCTGACTTTC.

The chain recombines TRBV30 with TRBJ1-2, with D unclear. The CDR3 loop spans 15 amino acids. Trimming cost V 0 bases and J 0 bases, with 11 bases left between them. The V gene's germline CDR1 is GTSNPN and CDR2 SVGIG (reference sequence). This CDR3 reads CAWSVPYVANYGYTF. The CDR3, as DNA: TGTGCCTGGAGTGTACCATATGTAGCTAACTATGGCTACACCTTC. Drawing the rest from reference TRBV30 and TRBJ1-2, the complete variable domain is SQTIHQWPATLVQPVGSPLSLECTVEGTSNPNLYWYRQAAGRGLQLLFYSVGIGQISSEVPQNLSASRPQDRQFILSSKKLLLSDSGFYLCAWSVPYVANYGYTFGSGTRLTVV.

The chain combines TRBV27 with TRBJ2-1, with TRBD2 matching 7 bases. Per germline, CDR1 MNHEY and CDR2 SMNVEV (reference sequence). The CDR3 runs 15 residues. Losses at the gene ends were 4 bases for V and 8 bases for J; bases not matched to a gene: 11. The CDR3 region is CASSYSGNPSHEQFF. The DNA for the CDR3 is TGTGCCAGCAGTTACAGCGGGAACCCTAGCCATGAGCAGTTCTTC.

The CDR3 nucleotides read TGTGCCAGCAGCCCTCTACCCGCCAGGGGAAATCAGCCCCAGCATTTT. Translated, it gives CASSPLPARGNQPQHF. The chain combines TRBV7-6 with TRBJ1-5, with D perhaps TRBD1 (6 bases). V was clipped by 5 bases and J by 4 bases, with 18 bases between them. This CDR3 is built from 16 residues. Germline V gives CDR1 SGHVS, CDR2 FNYEAQ.

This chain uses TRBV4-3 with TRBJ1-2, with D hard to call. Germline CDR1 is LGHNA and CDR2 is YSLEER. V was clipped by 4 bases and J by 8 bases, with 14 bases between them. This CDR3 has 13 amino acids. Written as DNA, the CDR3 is TGCGCCAGCAGCCCCCGGACCGGGGAAGGCTACACCTTC. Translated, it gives CASSPRTGEGYTF.

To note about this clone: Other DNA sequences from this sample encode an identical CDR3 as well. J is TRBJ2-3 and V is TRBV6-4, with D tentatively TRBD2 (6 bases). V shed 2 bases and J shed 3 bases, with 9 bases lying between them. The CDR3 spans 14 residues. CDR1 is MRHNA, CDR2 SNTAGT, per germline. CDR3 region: CASSDGGDTDTQYF. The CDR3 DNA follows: TGTGCCAGCAGTGACGGCGGGGATACAGATACGCAGTATTTT.

The CDR3: CASNRGTDSPLHF. CDR3 in DNA: TGCGCCAGCAATCGCGGGACGGATTCACCCCTCCACTTT. The chain links TRBV10-2 to TRBJ1-6, with D perhaps matching TRBD1 (5 bases). This CDR3 is built from 13 residues. Germline-derived CDR1 and CDR2 are WSHSY and SAAADI. V shed 7 bases and J shed 8 bases, with 12 bases lying between them.

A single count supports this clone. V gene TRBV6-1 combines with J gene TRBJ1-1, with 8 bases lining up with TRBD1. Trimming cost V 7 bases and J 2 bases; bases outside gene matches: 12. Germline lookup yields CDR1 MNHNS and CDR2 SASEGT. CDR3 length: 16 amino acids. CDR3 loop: CASIDGTGSTNTEAFF. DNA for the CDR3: TGTGCCAGCATTGACGGGACAGGTTCAACAAACACTGAAGCTTTCTTT.

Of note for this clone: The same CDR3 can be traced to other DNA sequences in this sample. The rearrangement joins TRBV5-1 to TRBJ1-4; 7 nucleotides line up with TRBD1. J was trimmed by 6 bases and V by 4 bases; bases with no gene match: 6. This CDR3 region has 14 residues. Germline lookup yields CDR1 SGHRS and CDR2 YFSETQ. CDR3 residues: CASSRRQGDEKLFF. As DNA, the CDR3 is TGCGCCAGCAGCCGGCGACAGGGTGATGAAAAACTGTTTTTT.

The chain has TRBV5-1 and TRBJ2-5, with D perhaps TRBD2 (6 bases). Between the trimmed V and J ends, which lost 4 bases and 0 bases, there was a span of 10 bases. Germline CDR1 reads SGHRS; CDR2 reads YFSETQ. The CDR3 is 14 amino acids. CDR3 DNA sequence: TGCGCCAGCAGCCGACGGGAGTACCAAGAGACCCAGTACTTC. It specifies CASSRREYQETQYF.

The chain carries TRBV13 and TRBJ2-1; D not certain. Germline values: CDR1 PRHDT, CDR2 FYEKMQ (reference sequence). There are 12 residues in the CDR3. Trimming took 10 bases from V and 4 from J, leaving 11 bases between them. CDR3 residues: CATTRRYNEQFF. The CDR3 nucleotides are TGTGCCACAACCCGTCGGTACAATGAGCAGTTCTTC.

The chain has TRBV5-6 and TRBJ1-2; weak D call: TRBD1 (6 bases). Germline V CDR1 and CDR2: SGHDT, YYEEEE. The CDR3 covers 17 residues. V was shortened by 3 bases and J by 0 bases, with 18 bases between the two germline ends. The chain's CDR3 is CASSWNPGTKANYGYTF. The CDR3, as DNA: TGTGCCAGCAGCTGGAACCCCGGGACAAAAGCTAACTATGGCTACACCTTC. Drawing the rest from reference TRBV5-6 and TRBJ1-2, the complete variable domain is DAGVTQSPTHLIKTRGQQVTLRCSPKSGHDTVSWYQQALGQGPQFIFQYYEEEERQRGNFPDRFSGHQFPNYSSELNVNALLLGDSALYLCASSWNPGTKANYGYTFGSGTRLTVV.

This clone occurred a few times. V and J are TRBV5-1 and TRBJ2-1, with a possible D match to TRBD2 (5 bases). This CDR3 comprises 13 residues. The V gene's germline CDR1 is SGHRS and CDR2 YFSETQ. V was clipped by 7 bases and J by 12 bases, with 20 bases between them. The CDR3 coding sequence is TGCGCCAGCGCATCCCAAGGAGGTCTGGGGCAGTTCTTC. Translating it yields CASASQGGLGQFF.

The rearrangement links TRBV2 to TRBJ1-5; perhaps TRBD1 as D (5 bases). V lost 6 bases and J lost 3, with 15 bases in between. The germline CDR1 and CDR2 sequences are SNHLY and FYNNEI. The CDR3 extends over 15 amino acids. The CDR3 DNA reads TGTGCCAGCAGACAGGAGGGTACAAACAATCAGCCCCAGCATTTT. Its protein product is CASRQEGTNNQPQHF.

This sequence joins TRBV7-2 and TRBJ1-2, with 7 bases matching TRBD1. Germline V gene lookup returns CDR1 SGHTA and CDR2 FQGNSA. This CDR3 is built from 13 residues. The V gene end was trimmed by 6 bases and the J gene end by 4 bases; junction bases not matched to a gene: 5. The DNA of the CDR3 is TGTGCCAGCAGTGGGACAGCTCGCTATGGCTACACCTTC. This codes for CASSGTARYGYTF.

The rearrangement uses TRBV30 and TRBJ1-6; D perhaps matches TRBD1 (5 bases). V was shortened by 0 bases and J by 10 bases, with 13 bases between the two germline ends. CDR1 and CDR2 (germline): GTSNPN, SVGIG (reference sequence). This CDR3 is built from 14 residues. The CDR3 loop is CAWSVRQLGSPLHF. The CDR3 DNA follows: TGTGCCTGGAGTGTCCGACAGCTAGGATCACCCCTCCACTTT.

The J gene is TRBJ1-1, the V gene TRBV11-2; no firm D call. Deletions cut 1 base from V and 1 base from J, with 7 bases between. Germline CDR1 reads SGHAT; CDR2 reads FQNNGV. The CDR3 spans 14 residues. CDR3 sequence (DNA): TGTGCCAGCAGCTTAGCGTACGGGAACACTGAAGCTTTCTTT. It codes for CASSLAYGNTEAFF.

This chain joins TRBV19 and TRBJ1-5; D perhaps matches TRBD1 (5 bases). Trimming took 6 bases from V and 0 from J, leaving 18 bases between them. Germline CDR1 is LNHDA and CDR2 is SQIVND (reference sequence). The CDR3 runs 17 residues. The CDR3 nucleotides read TGTGCCAGTAGAGTATACGGGGGGGAGTATAGCAATCAGCCCCAGCATTTT. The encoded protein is CASRVYGGEYSNQPQHF. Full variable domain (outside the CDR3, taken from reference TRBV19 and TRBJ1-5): DGGITQSPKYLFRKEGQNVTLSCEQNLNHDAMYWYRQDPGQGLRLIYYSQIVNDFQKGDIAEGYSVSREKKESFPLTVTSAQKNPTAFYLCASRVYGGEYSNQPQHFGDGTRLSIL.

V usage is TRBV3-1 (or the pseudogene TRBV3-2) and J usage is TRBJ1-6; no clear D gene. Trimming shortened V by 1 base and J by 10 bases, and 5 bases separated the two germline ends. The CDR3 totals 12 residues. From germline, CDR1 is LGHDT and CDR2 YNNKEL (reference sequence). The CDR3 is CASSQALSPLHF. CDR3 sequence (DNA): TGTGCCAGCAGCCAAGCCCTATCACCCCTCCACTTT.

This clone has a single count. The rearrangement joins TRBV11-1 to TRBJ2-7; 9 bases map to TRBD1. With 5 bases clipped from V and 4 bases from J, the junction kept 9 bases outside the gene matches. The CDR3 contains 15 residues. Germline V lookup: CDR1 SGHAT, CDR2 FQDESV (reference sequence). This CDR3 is CASSLAGTGRYEQYF. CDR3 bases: TGTGCCAGCAGCCTTGCCGGGACAGGGCGTTACGAGCAGTACTTC.

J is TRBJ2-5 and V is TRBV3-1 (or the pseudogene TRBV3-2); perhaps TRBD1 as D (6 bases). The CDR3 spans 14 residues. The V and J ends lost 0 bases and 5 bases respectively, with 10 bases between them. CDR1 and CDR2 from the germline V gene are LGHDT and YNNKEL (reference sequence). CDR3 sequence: CASSQEGADETQYF. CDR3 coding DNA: TGTGCCAGCAGCCAAGAGGGGGCCGACGAGACCCAGTACTTC.